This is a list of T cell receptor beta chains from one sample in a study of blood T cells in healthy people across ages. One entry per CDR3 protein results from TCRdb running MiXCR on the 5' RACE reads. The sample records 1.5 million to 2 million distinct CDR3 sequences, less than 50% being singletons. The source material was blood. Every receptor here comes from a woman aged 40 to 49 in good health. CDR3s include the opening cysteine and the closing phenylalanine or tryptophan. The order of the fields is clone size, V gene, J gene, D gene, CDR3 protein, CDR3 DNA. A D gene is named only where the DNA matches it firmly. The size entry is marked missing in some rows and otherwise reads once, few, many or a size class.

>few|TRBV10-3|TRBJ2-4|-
CAISDPLEGPQDIQYF
TGTGCCATCAGTGACCCCCTCGAGGGCCCCCAGGACATTCAGTACTTC
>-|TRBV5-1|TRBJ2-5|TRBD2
CASSLYLAESQETQYF
TGCGCCAGCAGCTTGTATCTAGCGGAGAGCCAAGAGACCCAGTACTTC
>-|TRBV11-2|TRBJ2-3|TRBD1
CASSSLDRGLSDTQYF
TGTGCCAGCAGCTCCTTGGACAGGGGGCTTTCAGATACGCAGTATTTT
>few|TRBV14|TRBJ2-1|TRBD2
CASRHGTSGYNEQFF
TGTGCCAGCAGACACGGGACTAGCGGATACAATGAGCAGTTCTTC
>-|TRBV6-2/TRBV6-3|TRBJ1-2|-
CASSYPDNNYGYTF
TGTGCCAGCAGTTATCCGGACAATAACTATGGCTACACCTTC
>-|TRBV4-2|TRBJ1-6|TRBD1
CASSHQQGTPLHF
TGTGCCAGCAGCCACCAACAGGGGACACCCCTCCACTTT
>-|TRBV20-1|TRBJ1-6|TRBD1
CSAERDSGNPPLHF
TGCAGTGCTGAGCGGGACAGCGGCAATCCACCCCTCCACTTT
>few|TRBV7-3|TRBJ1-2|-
CASSPGTELYGYTF
TGTGCCAGCAGCCCAGGGACGGAGCTCTATGGCTACACCTTC
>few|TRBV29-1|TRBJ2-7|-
CSADEGADYNEQYF
TGCAGCGCGGACGAAGGAGCGGATTACAATGAGCAGTACTTC
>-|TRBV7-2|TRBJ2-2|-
CASSSFAGGDGRAGELFF
TGTGCCAGCAGCTCCTTTGCTGGCGGGGATGGAAGGGCCGGGGAGCTGTTTTTT
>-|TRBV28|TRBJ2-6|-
CASSHDSAGANVLTF
TGTGCCAGCAGTCACGACAGCGCTGGGGCCAACGTCCTGACTTTC
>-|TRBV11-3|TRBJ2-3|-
CASSGSEADTQYF
TGTGCCAGCAGCGGGTCAGAAGCGGATACGCAGTATTTT
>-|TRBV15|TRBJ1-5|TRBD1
CATSNPGQVQPQHF
TGTGCCACCAGCAATCCGGGACAGGTACAGCCCCAGCATTTT
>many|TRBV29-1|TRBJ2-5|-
CSVAAGAKGETQYF
TGCAGCGTTGCTGCAGGGGCTAAAGGGGAGACCCAGTACTTC
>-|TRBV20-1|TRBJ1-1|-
CSASEGTDKVWAFF
TGCAGTGCTAGTGAAGGGACGGACAAAGTGTGGGCTTTCTTT
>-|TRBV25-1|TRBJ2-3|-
CASSDAGRTDTQYF
TGTGCCAGCAGTGACGCGGGCCGCACAGATACGCAGTATTTT
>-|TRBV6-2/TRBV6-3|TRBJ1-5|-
CASSVYHQPQHF
TGTGCCAGCAGCGTTTATCATCAGCCCCAGCATTTT
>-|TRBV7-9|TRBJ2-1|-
CASSLVNRQLEQFF
TGTGCCAGCAGCTTAGTAAACCGACAGTTAGAGCAGTTCTTC
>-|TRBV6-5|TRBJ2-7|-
CASSFLDDEQYF
TGTGCCAGCAGTTTCCTGGACGACGAGCAGTACTTC
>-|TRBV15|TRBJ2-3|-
CATSRDQEDGSHSTDTQYF
TGTGCCACCAGCAGAGATCAGGAGGACGGAAGCCATAGCACAGATACGCAGTATTTT
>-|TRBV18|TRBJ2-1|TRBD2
CASSLTSGAGNEQFF
TGTGCCAGCTCCTTGACTAGCGGGGCGGGGAATGAGCAGTTCTTC
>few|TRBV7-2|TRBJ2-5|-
CASSYKVYQETQYF
TGTGCCAGCAGCTATAAAGTGTACCAAGAGACCCAGTACTTC